Below are 28 T cell receptor beta chains sequenced from a single sample in a study of cytomegalovirus exposure and HLA in healthy donors. A multiplex PCR was run with 60 Vbeta primers and 13 Jbeta primers. Produced via immunoSEQ multiplex PCR; TCRdb's table is partial and in-frame only. This table has under 150,000 clones, approximately 80% appearing once. Sequenced input: PBMCs. These TCRs come from a woman aged 35 to 49 in good health and CMV-seropositive.

The J gene is TRBJ2-2, the V gene TRBV5-1; D is unresolved. Germline V gene data show CDR1 as SGHRS and CDR2 as YFSETQ. The CDR3 has 13 residues. V dropped 4 bases and J dropped 1 base, with 5 bases sitting between them. CDR3 sequence (DNA): TGCGCCAGCAGCCGACAGAACACCGGGGAGCTGTTTTTT. This gives the protein CASSRQNTGELFF.

The chain's CDR3 is CASSRGQGAYGYTF. The CDR3 region has the DNA TGTGCCAGTAGTCGAGGACAGGGGGCCTATGGCTACACCTTC. The V and J genes are TRBV19 and TRBJ1-2; 11 positions agree with TRBD1. J was trimmed by 4 bases and V by 5 bases; bases with no gene match: 3. This CDR3 spans 14 amino acids. Germline CDR1 reads LNHDA; CDR2 reads SQIVND (reference sequence).

The chain recombines TRBV4-1 with TRBJ2-7, with D unclear. This CDR3 is built from 13 residues. From germline, CDR1 is MGHRA and CDR2 YSYEKL. The germline V and J ends were trimmed by 1 base and 4 bases, with 8 bases remaining between them. In DNA, the CDR3 is TGCGCCAGCAGCCAAGCCCCGACTTACGAGCAGTACTTC. Amino acid sequence: CASSQAPTYEQYF.

The chain combines TRBV18 with TRBJ2-2; D is undetermined. The ends were cut back, 1 base at V and 0 bases at J, with 3 bases in the middle. This CDR3 contains 14 residues. Germline loops: CDR1 KGHSH, CDR2 LQKENI. CDR3 DNA sequence: TGTGCCAGCTCACCACTAGCGAACACCGGGGAGCTGTTTTTT. Translating it yields CASSPLANTGELFF.

V usage is TRBV18 and J usage is TRBJ2-2, with unresolved D. Trimming removed 6 bases from V and 5 bases from J, with 10 bases in between. CDR1 and CDR2 (germline): KGHSH, LQKENI. The CDR3 runs 13 residues. The chain's CDR3 is CASSPTPTGELFF. As DNA, the CDR3 is TGTGCCAGCTCTCCTACTCCGACCGGGGAGCTGTTTTTT. The whole variable domain, remainder taken from reference TRBV18 and TRBJ2-2, is NAGVMQNPRHLVRRRGQEARLRCSPMKGHSHVYWYRQLPEEGLKFMVYLQKENIIDESGMPKERFSAEFPKEGPSILRIQQVVRGDSAAYFCASSPTPTGELFFGEGSRLTVL.

A single count supports this clone. CDR3 coding DNA: TGTGCCAGCAGCGCAGGACTAGTCACAGATACGCAGTATTTT. This gives the protein CASSAGLVTDTQYF. The V gene is TRBV7-2, the J gene TRBJ2-3; 7 bases are a match to TRBD2. V dropped 5 bases and J dropped 2; count of bases not matched to a gene: 4. CDR3 size: 14 residues. From germline, CDR1 is SGHTA and CDR2 FQGNSA.

J is TRBJ1-1 and V is TRBV19; no clear D gene. Trimming cost V 7 bases and J 6 bases, with 15 bases left between them. CDR3 length equals 13 residues. Germline CDR1 reads LNHDA; CDR2 reads SQIVND (reference sequence). Here the CDR3 DNA reads TGTGCCAGTACAAGGCGCGGAGAATCTGAAGCTTTCTTT. It specifies CASTRRGESEAFF.

The chain joins TRBV9 to TRBJ2-2; 7 nucleotides align to TRBD2. CDR1 is SGDLS and CDR2 is YYNGEE in the germline V gene. This CDR3 has 16 residues. Unmatched junction bases numbered 3, after V lost 0 bases and J lost 1 base. This CDR3 is CASSVDPSGNTGELFF. The CDR3, as DNA: TGTGCCAGCAGCGTAGACCCTAGCGGGAACACCGGGGAGCTGTTTTTT.

V usage is TRBV5-1 and J usage is TRBJ2-7, with D perhaps matching TRBD1 (6 bases). CDR1 is SGHRS, CDR2 YFSETQ, per germline. V was shortened by 4 bases and J by 4 bases, with 15 bases between the two germline ends. This CDR3 has 14 residues. CDR3 DNA sequence: TGCGCCAGCAGCCAAGACAGGTCGGCTTACGAGCAGTACTTC. Translated, it gives CASSQDRSAYEQYF.

J is TRBJ1-3 and V is TRBV9; the D is unclear. Per germline, CDR1 SGDLS and CDR2 YYNGEE. Trimming left V 4 bases short and J 4 bases short, with 12 bases between. This CDR3 has 14 residues. CDR3 coding DNA: TGTGCCAGCAGCCCCCAGGCGGGCGGAAACACCATATATTTT. Encoded protein: CASSPQAGGNTIYF.

This clone was recorded once. The chain carries TRBV10-3 and TRBJ1-1; D is perhaps TRBD1 (5 bases). This CDR3 spans 14 amino acids. CDR1 is ENHRY, CDR2 SYGVKD, per germline. V lost 2 bases to trimming and J lost 3 bases, with 10 bases between them. The CDR3 DNA sequence: TGTGCCATCAGTGAGGGGGCAGTTTACACTGAAGCTTTCTTT. Translation gives CAISEGAVYTEAFF.

This chain connects TRBV7-9 to TRBJ2-1; 10 bases map to TRBD2. In germline, CDR1 is SEHNR, CDR2 FQNEAQ (reference sequence). V shed 4 bases, J shed 5 bases, and the junction held 8 bases outside the gene matches. The CDR3 is 16 amino acids. CDR3 sequence (DNA): TGTGCCAGCAGCTCCTTATCTAGCGGGGGAAACAATGAGCAGTTCTTC. Its translation is CASSSLSSGGNNEQFF.

The genes are TRBV2 and TRBJ2-7; TRBD1 is a possible D gene (5 bases). Germline CDR1 SNHLY, CDR2 FYNNEI. Trimming removed 6 bases at V and 2 bases at J, with 8 bases between. The CDR3 extends over 12 amino acids. For the CDR3, the DNA is TGTGCCAGCAGGTTACAGGCCTACGAGCAGTACTTC. It codes for CASRLQAYEQYF.

The V gene is TRBV13, the J gene TRBJ1-6; a weak D match, TRBD1 (5 bases). Looked up from germline, CDR1 is PRHDT and CDR2 is FYEKMQ (reference sequence). The CDR3 contains 15 residues. Trimming removed 2 bases at V and 6 bases at J, with 11 bases between. CDR3 residues: CASSLRGGINSPLHF. The CDR3 DNA follows: TGTGCCAGCAGCTTACGGGGCGGGATTAATTCACCCCTCCACTTT.

The rearrangement links TRBV28 to TRBJ1-6, with D hard to call. The ends were cut back, 5 bases at V and 8 bases at J, with 13 bases in the middle. CDR1 is MDHEN, CDR2 SYDVKM, per germline. CDR3 length: 14 amino acids. The DNA for the CDR3 is TGTGCCAGCAGTCCGACTCAGCGGGATTCACCCCTCCACTTT. Translation: CASSPTQRDSPLHF.

The J gene is TRBJ2-7, the V gene TRBV6-6, with TRBD2 identical over 10 bases. Unmatched junction bases numbered 6, after V lost 10 bases and J lost 3 bases. The germline gives CDR1 MNHNY, CDR2 SVGAGI (reference sequence). This CDR3 comprises 13 residues. The CDR3 DNA reads TGTGCCACCGGACTAGCGGACTTCTACGAGCAGTACTTC. This encodes CATGLADFYEQYF.

J is TRBJ1-2 and V is TRBV13; D gene unclear. V was pared by 8 bases and J by 3 bases, with 10 bases between. CDR1 and CDR2 from the germline V gene are PRHDT and FYEKMQ (reference sequence). This CDR3 is 12 amino acids long. The CDR3 nucleotides are TGTGCCAGCGCTAGAGGTCACTATGGCTACACCTTC. Its protein is CASARGHYGYTF.

V usage is TRBV29-1 and J usage is TRBJ1-1; TRBD1 is a possible D gene (5 bases). The length of the CDR3 is 14 residues. Germline values: CDR1 SQVTM, CDR2 ANQGSEA. V lost 3 bases, J lost 1 base, and 12 bases lay in between. This CDR3 reads CSVDQGVGNTEAFF. The CDR3 nucleotides read TGCAGCGTTGATCAGGGCGTGGGGAACACTGAAGCTTTCTTT.

V and J are TRBV9 and TRBJ2-7; 7 positions match TRBD1. Trimming at V came to 0 bases and at J to 5 bases, leaving 8 bases not matched to a gene. CDR3 length: 15 amino acids. The germline gives CDR1 SGDLS, CDR2 YYNGEE. In DNA form, the CDR3 reads TGTGCCAGCAGCGTAGTTCCAGGGGGAATCCACGAGCAGTACTTC. The encoded protein is CASSVVPGGIHEQYF.

CDR3 bases: TGCGCCAGCAAGGTAGCGGGTTCCGCCCCCTACGAGCAGTACTTC. It translates to CASKVAGSAPYEQYF. The chain has TRBV5-1 and TRBJ2-7, with 7 bases aligning to TRBD2. The V and J ends lost 6 bases and 2 bases, in that order; junction bases with no gene match: 11. This CDR3 spans 15 amino acids. Germline CDR1 SGHRS, CDR2 YFSETQ.

This chain connects TRBV7-2 to TRBJ2-7; 9 bases line up with TRBD2. Trimming removed 1 base from V and 6 bases from J; junction bases left unmatched: 10. The CDR3 has 16 amino acids. Germline V lookup: CDR1 SGHTA, CDR2 FQGNSA. CDR3 protein: CASSLVVSGRLSEQYF. CDR3 DNA: TGTGCCAGCAGCTTAGTAGTCAGCGGGAGGCTCTCCGAGCAGTACTTC.

The chain carries TRBV2 and TRBJ2-2, with 7 bases identical to TRBD2. CDR3 size: 15 residues. Germline CDR1 and CDR2: SNHLY and FYNNEI. V lost 2 bases, J lost 7 bases, and 7 bases stayed unmatched. This chain's CDR3 is CASSELAGAGGELFF. CDR3 DNA: TGTGCCAGCAGTGAACTTGCGGGAGCAGGCGGGGAGCTGTTTTTT.

This chain links TRBV5-1 with TRBJ1-2, with 9 bases aligning to TRBD1. CDR3 length equals 15 residues. The germline gives CDR1 SGHRS, CDR2 YFSETQ. V was clipped by 4 bases and J by 4 bases; unmatched bases: 8. The CDR3, as DNA: TGCGCCAGCAGCACCGAGGGACAGGGCTTCTATGGCTACACCTTC. Its protein product is CASSTEGQGFYGYTF.

The gene calls are TRBV6-1 and TRBJ2-1; no clear D gene. Germline V gene sequence: CDR1 MNHNS, CDR2 SASEGT. The CDR3 is 12 amino acids. The V gene lost 5 bases and the J gene lost 9 bases, with 11 bases spanning the gap. Here the CDR3 reads CASSPYLAEQFF. The CDR3 DNA sequence: TGTGCCAGCAGTCCCTATCTTGCTGAGCAGTTCTTC.

This chain connects TRBV6-5 to TRBJ1-3; D might be TRBD1 (6 bases). The CDR3 consists of 15 residues. The ends were cut back, 6 bases at V and 0 bases at J, with 12 bases in the middle. The germline V gene has CDR1 MNHEY and CDR2 SVGAGI. CDR3 in amino acids: CASRHDRSSGNTIYF. DNA of the CDR3: TGTGCCAGCAGACACGACAGGAGCTCTGGAAACACCATATATTTT.

The rearrangement joins TRBV2 to TRBJ2-2, with 8 bases that match TRBD1. This CDR3 has 14 residues. After removal of 5 bases from V and 8 bases from J, the junction contained 7 bases not matched to a gene. Germline V CDR1 and CDR2: SNHLY, FYNNEI. The CDR3 DNA is TGTGCCAGCAGTTCACAGGGGGTAGGGGGGGAGCTGTTTTTT. It encodes CASSSQGVGGELFF.

V gene TRBV7-2 combines with J gene TRBJ1-6; TRBD1 is a possible D gene (5 bases). The V end lost 5 bases, the J end lost 9 bases, and 17 bases lay between the germline ends. Germline V gives CDR1 SGHTA, CDR2 FQGNSA. The CDR3 length is 15 residues. CDR3 nucleotide sequence: TGTGCCAGCAGCATCCAGGGCTCCGATGGTTCACCCCTCCACTTT. Translation: CASSIQGSDGSPLHF.

This clone appeared a few times. The chain joins TRBV1 to TRBJ2-1; TRBD2, the D gene given by the table, was not confirmed from the DNA. TRBV1 is shown as a pseudogene. This CDR3 has 13 amino acids. CDR3 amino acids: CTNSGLVYNEQFF. CDR3 coding DNA: TGCACCAACTCGGGACTAGTGTACAATGAGCAGTTCTTC.